This T cell receptor (beta chain) emerged from a study of blood T cell repertoires in COVID-19. Trimming shortened V by 0 bases and J by 2 bases, and 5 bases separated the two germline ends. CDR1 is GTSNPN and CDR2 is SVGIG in the germline V gene (reference sequence). This CDR3 is built from 14 residues. The repertoire was sequenced with immunoSEQ multiplex PCR; TCRdb's copy has only in-frame clones and lacks some. This table holds over 300,000 clones, 70% to 90% found once. The receptor was isolated from a young woman who had recovered from COVID-19. Sequencing input: PBMCs or T cells enriched from blood (not recorded which). This chain uses TRBV30 with TRBJ1-6; D remains unclear. CDR3 region: CAWSVSAYNSPLHF. CDR3 in DNA: TGTGCCTGGAGTGTTTCAGCCTATAATTCACCCCTCCACTTT.